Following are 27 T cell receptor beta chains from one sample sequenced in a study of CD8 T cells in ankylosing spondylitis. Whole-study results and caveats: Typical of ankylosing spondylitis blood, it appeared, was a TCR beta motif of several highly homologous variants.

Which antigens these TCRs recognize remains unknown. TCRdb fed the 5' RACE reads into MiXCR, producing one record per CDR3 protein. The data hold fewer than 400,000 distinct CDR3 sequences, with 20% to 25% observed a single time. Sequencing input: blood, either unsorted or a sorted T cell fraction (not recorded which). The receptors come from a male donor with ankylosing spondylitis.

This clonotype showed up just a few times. For the CDR3, the DNA is TGTGCCAGCAGCTTGAGAGGTGTTGATACGCAGTATTTT. Its protein is CASSLRGVDTQYF. The chain is built from TRBV5-6 and TRBJ2-3, with D unclear. V was trimmed by 1 base and J by 6 bases, leaving 9 bases between them. Germline assignment: CDR1 SGHDT and CDR2 YYEEEE. The CDR3 runs 13 residues.

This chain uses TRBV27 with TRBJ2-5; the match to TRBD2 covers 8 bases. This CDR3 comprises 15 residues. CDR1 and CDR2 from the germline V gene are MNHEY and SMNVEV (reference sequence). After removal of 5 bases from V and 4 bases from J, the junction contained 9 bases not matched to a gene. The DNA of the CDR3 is TGTGCCAGCAGTCCCTCGCCGGGACTAGTAGAGACCCAGTACTTC. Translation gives CASSPSPGLVETQYF.

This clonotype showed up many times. Here the CDR3 DNA reads TGCAGTGCTACGGTCCAGGGGCACCAGCCCCAGCATTTT. Amino acid sequence: CSATVQGHQPQHF. This rearrangement joins TRBV20-1 to TRBJ1-5; TRBD1 might be the D (6 bases). The germline V gene encodes CDR1 DFQATT and CDR2 SNEGSKA (reference sequence). The CDR3 covers 13 residues. With 4 bases removed from V and 7 bases from J, the gap between germline ends came to 14 bases.

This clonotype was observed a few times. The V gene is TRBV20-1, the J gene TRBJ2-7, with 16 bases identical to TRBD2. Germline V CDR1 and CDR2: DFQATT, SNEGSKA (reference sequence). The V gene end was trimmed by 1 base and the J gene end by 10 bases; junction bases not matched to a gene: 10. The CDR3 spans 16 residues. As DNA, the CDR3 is TGCAGTGCTAGAGGCCCGGGGACTAGCGGGAGGGGGATTCAGTACTTC. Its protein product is CSARGPGTSGRGIQYF.

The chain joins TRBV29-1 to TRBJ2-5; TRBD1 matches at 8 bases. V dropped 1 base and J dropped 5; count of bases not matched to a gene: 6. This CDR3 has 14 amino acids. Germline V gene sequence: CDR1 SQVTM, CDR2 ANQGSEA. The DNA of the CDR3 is TGCAGCGTTGAAGCGACAGGGGCTGGGGAGACCCAGTACTTC. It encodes CSVEATGAGETQYF.

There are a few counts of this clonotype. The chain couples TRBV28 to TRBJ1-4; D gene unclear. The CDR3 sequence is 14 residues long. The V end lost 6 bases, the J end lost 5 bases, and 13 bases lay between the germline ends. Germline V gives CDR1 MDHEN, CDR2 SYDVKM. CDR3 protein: CASRPGGRNEKLFF. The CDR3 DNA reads TGTGCCAGCAGGCCAGGTGGGAGAAATGAAAAACTGTTTTTT.

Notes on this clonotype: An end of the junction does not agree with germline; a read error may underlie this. CDR3 coding DNA: TGTGCCAGCAGTTTAGCGGGAGGGTCCTTCAATGAGCAGTTCTTC. As protein: CASSLAGGSFNEQFF. The rearrangement joins TRBV28 to TRBJ2-1; TRBD2 aligns across 9 bases. The CDR3 loop spans 15 amino acids. The V gene's germline CDR1 is MDHEN and CDR2 SYDVKM.

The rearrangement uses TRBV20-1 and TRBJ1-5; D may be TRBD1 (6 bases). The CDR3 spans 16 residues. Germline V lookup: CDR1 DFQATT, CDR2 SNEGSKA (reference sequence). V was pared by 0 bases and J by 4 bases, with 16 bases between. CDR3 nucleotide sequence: TGCAGTGCTAGAGATTCTGGAAGGGGGGCTAATCAGCCCCAGCATTTT. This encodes CSARDSGRGANQPQHF.

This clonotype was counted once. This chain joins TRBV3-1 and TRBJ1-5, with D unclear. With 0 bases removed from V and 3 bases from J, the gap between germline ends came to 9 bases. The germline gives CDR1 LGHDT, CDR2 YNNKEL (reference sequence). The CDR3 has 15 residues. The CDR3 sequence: CASSQDTLPNQPQHF. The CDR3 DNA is TGTGCCAGCAGCCAAGATACGCTTCCCAATCAGCCCCAGCATTTT.

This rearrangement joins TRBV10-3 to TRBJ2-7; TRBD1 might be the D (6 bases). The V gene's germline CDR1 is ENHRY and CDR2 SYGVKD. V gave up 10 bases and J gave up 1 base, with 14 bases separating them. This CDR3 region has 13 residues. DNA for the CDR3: TGTGCCACCGAACCGGACAGTTCCTACGAGCAGTACTTC. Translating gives CATEPDSSYEQYF.

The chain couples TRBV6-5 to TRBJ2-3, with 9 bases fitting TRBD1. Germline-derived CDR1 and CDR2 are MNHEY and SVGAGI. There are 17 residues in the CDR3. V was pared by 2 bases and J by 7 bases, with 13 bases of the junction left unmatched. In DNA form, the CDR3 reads TGTGCCAGCAGTTACGCCATACAGGGGGCAGAGTCTTATACGCAGTATTTT. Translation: CASSYAIQGAESYTQYF.

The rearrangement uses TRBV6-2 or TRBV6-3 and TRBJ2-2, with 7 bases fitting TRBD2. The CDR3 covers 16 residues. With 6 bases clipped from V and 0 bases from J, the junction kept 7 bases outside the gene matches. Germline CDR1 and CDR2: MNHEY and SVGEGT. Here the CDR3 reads CASRPYGTTNTGELFF. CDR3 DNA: TGTGCCAGCAGACCTTACGGGACTACGAACACCGGGGAGCTGTTTTTT.

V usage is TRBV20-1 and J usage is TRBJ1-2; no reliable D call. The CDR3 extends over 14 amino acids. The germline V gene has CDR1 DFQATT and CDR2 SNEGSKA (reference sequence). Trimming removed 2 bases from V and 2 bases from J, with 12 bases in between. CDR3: CSARYINLNYGYTF. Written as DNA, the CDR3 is TGCAGTGCTAGATATATTAACCTGAACTATGGCTACACCTTC.

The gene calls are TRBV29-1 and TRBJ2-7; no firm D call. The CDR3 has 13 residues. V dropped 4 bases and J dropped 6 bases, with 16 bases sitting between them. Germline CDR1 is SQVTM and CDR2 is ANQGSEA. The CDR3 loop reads CSVAWAQVSEQYF. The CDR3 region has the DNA TGCAGCGTTGCGTGGGCCCAGGTGAGCGAGCAGTACTTC.

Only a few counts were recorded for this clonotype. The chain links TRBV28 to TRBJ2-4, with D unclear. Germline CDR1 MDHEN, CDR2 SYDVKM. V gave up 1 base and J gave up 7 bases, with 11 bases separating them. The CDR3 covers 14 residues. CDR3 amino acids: CASSLYAAWNIQYF. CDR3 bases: TGTGCCAGCAGTTTATACGCAGCCTGGAACATTCAGTACTTC.

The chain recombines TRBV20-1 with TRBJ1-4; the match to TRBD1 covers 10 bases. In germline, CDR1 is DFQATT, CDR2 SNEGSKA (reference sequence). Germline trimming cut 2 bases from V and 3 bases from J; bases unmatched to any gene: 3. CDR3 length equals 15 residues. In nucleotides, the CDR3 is TGCAGTGCTAGACCCGGACAGGGGGCTAATGAAAAACTGTTTTTT. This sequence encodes CSARPGQGANEKLFF.

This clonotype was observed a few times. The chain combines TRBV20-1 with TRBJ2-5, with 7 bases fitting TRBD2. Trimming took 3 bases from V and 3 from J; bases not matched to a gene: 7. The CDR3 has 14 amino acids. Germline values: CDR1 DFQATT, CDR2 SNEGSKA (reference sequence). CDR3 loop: CSASRAGTKETQYF. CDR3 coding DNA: TGCAGTGCTAGCCGAGCGGGAACCAAAGAGACCCAGTACTTC.

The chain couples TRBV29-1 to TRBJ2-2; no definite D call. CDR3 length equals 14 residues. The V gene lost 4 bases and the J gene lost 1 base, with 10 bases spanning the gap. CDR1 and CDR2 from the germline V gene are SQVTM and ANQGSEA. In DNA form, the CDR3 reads TGCAGCGTTGGCATGTGGAGGAACACCGGGGAGCTGTTTTTT. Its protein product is CSVGMWRNTGELFF.

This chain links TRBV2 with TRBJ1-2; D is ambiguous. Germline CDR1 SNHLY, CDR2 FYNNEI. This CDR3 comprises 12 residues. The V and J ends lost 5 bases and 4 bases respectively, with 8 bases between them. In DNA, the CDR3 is TGTGCCAGCAGTCCCTACACCTATGGCTACACCTTC. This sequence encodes CASSPYTYGYTF.

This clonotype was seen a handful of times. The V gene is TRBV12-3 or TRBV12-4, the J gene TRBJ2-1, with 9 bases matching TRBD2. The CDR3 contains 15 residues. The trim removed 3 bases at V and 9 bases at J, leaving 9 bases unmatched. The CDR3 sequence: CASSFVLAGVGEQFF. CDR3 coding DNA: TGTGCCAGCAGTTTTGTACTAGCGGGCGTAGGTGAGCAGTTCTTC.

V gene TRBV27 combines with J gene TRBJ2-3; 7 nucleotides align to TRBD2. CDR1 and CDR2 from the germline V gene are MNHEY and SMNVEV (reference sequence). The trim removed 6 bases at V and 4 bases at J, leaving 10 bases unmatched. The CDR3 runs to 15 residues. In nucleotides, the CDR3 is TGTGCCAGCAGGTCCAGGCTGGGGAGGGCAGATACGCAGTATTTT. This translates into CASRSRLGRADTQYF.

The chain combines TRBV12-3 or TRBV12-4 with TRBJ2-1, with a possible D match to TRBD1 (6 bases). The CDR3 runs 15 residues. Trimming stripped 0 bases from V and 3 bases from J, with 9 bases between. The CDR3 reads CASSLASDSYNEQFF. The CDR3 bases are TGTGCCAGCAGTTTAGCTTCGGACAGCTACAATGAGCAGTTCTTC.

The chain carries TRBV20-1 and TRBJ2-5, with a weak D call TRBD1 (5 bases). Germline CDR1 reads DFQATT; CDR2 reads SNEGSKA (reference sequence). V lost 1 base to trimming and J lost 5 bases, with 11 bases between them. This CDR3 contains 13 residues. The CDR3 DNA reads TGCAGTGCTAGAGCGGCAGGGAAGGAGACCCAGTACTTC. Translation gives CSARAAGKETQYF.

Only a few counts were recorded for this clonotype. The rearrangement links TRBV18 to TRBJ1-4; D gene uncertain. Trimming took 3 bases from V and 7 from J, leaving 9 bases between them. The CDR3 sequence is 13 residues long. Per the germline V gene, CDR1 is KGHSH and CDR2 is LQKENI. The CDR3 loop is CASSPGVVEKLFF. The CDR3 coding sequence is TGTGCCAGCTCACCCGGAGTTGTTGAAAAACTGTTTTTT.

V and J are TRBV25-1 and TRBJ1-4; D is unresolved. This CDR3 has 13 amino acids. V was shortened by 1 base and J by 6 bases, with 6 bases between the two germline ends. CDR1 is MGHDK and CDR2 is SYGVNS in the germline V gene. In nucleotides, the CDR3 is TGTGCCAGCAGTGAATCGGCCCATGAAAAACTGTTTTTT. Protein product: CASSESAHEKLFF.

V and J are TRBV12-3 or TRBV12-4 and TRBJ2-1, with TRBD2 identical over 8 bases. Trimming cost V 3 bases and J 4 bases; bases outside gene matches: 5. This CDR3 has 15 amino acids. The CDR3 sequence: CASSLAVAGYNEQFF. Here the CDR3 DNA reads TGTGCCAGCAGTTTGGCGGTAGCGGGATACAATGAGCAGTTCTTC.

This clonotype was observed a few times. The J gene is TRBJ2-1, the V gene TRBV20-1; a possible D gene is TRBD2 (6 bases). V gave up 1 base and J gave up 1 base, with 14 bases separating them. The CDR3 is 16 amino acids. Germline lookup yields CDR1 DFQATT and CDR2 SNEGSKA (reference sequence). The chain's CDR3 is CSARVRGGKSYNEQFF. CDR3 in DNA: TGCAGTGCTAGAGTCCGAGGAGGGAAATCCTACAATGAGCAGTTCTTC.